Listed here are 2 T cell receptor beta chains from one sample, sequenced in a study of T-cell memory formation after mild COVID-19. One entry per CDR3 protein, called by TCRdb with MiXCR from the 5' RACE reads. The sample has 90,000 to 120,000 distinct CDR3 sequences; around 10% are singletons. The sample comprised PBMCs or a T cell subset sorted from them (not recorded which). These receptor sequences come from a man between 18 and 35 years old who had mild COVID-19 (a few samples of this study predate the infection). Cell type and time point are not known.

The V call is TRBV7-9, the J call TRBJ2-5; either TRBD1 or TRBD2 may fit D (6 bases each). Trimming took 2 bases from V and 4 from J, leaving 14 bases between them. The V gene's germline CDR1 is SEHNR and CDR2 FQNEAQ (reference sequence). CDR3 length: 15 amino acids. CDR3 nucleotide sequence: TGTGCCAGCAGCTTACTCAGGGGAGGTGGAGAGACCCAGTACTTC. This sequence encodes CASSLLRGGGETQYF.

V is TRBV6-2 or TRBV6-3 and J is TRBJ1-1; D not resolved. Germline loops: CDR1 MNHEY, CDR2 SVGEGT. Trimming pared 6 bases from V and 3 bases from J, leaving 8 bases between. There are 12 residues in the CDR3. The CDR3 loop reads CASSWQYTEAFF. CDR3 nucleotides: TGTGCCAGCAGCTGGCAGTACACTGAAGCTTTCTTT.